This T cell receptor beta chain appears in the sequencing data of a study of T cell responses to AZD1222 COVID-19 vaccine (dated by TCRdb to the early 2020s). Turning to the overall study: A total of 233 trial participants underwent TCR sequencing, of whom about 200 had received two doses of AZD1222 and some 26 had received two doses of the MenACWY control vaccine. Trial participants were enrolled by age into subgroups of 18-55, 56-69 and 70-plus years, and roughly 160, 29 and 62 TCR-sequenced participants, respectively, were included in these subgroups.

The paper as a whole reports these results and caveats: The whole spike protein was spanned by vaccine-associated CD4 TCRs, and dominant responses were seen in regions 160-218 and 743-854. Participants were mostly white British and included more females than males, and it was suggested by the authors that clonal diversity may have been underestimated. In the small 56-69-year group, the increase in depth fell short of significance, most likely because of low power. Spike-specific TCR breadth and depth rose significantly after two AZD1222 doses compared with day 0 and with MenACWY recipients. No day 14 peak-response samples were available, so repertoires were characterized only after the peak T cell response. Only five or six AZD1222 recipients were SARS-CoV-2 seropositive at baseline, limiting conclusions about previously exposed vaccinees. Nearly half of unique spike-specific TCRs reportedly recognized epitopes outside regions mutated in the B.1.351 and B.1.1.7 variants.

CDR1 and CDR2 are drawn from the germline V gene: SGHRS, YFSETQ. V is pared back by 0 bases and J by 5 bases, with 11 bases lying between the germline termini. Its CDR3 holds 14 amino acids, cysteine through phenylalanine. The retained sequence is limited to the CDR3, 42 bases, with the frame set at the first base. The time point tag for this specimen amounts to: baseline before first vaccination. The sample's treatment or condition label, in plain terms: meningococcal conjugate vaccine given as trial control. Samples from vaccinated people were obtained from the UK trials COV001 and COV002, which included a single-blind randomized controlled phase 2/3 trial of AZD1222 (ChAdOx1 nCoV-19) in healthy adults. For TCRbeta chain sequencing, PBMC samples from trial participants were taken at day 0 and at day 28 after the second dose. The CDR3 regions of human TCRbeta chains were analyzed by immunosequencing. The published analysis was carried out like this. Repertoire TCRs were checked for matches against a reference library of SARS-CoV-2-specific TCRs that had been generated using the MIRA antigen-specificity platform. Breadth was defined as the fraction of unique TCRs that were SARS-CoV-2-associated. Depth was defined as the fraction of total T cells that were SARS-CoV-2-associated. Each spike-specific TCR was assigned to its reactive spike region and to a CD4 or CD8 class using the MIRA data. Log10-transformed breadth and depth values were compared by one-way ANOVA with Sidak's multiple comparisons tests. TCRdb mirrors the immuneACCESS table, restricted to in-frame sequences. Some clones are absent from its copies; in checked studies, under half trace to an unresolved V gene, and the reason for the others is unknown. V, J and clone size are taken as reported in that table, and D and trimming were inferred from the DNA itself. This sample is represented by some 170,000 clones; around 90% of them were singletons. 4.4% of the sample is taken by the ten largest.

For this clone: Its cognate antigen has yet to be identified. Per-base quality was not reported, and no clone a single base away is much larger than it.

The sequencing here drew on peripheral blood, taken on day 0 of MenACWY control vaccination. The clonotype comes from an adult in good health. The chain is made from TRBV5-1 and TRBJ1-2, with the D gene uncertain. The sequenced DNA is TGCGCCAGCAGCTTGGCCCTTCTTTCTTATGGCTACACCTTC. It is translated as CASSLALLSYGYTF.